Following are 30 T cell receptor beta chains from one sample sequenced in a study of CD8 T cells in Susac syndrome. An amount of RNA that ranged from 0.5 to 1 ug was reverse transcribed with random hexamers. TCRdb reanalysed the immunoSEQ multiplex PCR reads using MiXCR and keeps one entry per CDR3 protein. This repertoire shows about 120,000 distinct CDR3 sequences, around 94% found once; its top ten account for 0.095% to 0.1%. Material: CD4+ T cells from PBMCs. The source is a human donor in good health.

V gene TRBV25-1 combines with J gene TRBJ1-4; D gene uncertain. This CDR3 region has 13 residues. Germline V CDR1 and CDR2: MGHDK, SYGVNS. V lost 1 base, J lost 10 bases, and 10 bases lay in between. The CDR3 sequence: CASSESFDGKLFF. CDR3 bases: TGTGCCAGCAGTGAATCTTTTGACGGAAAACTGTTTTTT.

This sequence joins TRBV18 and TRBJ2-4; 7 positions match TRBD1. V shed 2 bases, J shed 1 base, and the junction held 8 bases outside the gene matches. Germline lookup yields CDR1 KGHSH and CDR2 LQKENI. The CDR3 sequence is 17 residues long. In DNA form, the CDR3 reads TGTGCCAGCTCACCAACCGTACAGGGGAAGGCCAAAAACATTCAGTACTTC. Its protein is CASSPTVQGKAKNIQYF.

The CDR3 nucleotides read TGTGCCAGTAGTAAATCGGAGGGGATAGGTGGCTACACCTTC. It is translated as CASSKSEGIGGYTF. This chain uses TRBV19 with TRBJ1-2, with D maybe TRBD1 (5 bases). This CDR3 comprises 14 residues. With 4 bases removed from V and 7 bases from J, the gap between germline ends came to 16 bases. The V gene's germline CDR1 is LNHDA and CDR2 SQIVND (reference sequence).

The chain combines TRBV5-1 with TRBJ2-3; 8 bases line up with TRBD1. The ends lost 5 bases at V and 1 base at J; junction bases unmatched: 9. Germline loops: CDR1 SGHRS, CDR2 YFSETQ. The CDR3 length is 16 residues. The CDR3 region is CASRPNRGIGTDTQYF. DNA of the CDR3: TGCGCCAGCAGACCGAACAGGGGGATCGGCACAGATACGCAGTATTTT.

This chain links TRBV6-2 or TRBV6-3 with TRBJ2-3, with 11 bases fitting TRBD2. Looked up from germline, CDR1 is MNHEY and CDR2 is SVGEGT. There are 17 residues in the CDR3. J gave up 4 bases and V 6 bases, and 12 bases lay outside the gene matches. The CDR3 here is CASSLTDTSGRSDTQYF. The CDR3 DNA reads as TGTGCCAGCAGCCTAACGGATACTAGCGGGAGATCAGATACGCAGTATTTT.

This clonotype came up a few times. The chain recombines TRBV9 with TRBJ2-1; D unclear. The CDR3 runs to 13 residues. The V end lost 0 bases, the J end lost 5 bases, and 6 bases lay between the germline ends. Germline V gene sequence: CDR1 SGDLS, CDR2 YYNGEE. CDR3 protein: CASSVGSDNEQFF. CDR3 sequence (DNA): TGTGCCAGCAGCGTAGGATCGGACAATGAGCAGTTCTTC.

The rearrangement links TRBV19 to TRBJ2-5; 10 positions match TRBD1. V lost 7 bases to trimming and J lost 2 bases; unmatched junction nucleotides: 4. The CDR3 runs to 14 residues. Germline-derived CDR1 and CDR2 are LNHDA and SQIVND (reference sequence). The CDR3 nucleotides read TGTGCCAGTAAGACAGGGGGCCCACAAGAGACCCAGTACTTC. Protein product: CASKTGGPQETQYF.

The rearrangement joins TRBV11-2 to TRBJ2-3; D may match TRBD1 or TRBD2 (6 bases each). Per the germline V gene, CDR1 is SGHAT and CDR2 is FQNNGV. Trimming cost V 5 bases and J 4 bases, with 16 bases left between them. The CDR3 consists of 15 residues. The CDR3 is CASSLGGRRADTQYF. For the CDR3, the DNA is TGTGCCAGCAGCCTAGGGGGGCGTAGAGCAGATACGCAGTATTTT.

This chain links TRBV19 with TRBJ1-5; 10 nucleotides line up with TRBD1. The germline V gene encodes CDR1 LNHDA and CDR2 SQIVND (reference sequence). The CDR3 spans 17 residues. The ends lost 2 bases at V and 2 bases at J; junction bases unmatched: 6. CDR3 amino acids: CASSILTGGSGNQPQHF. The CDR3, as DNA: TGTGCCAGTAGTATATTGACAGGGGGCTCGGGCAATCAGCCCCAGCATTTT.

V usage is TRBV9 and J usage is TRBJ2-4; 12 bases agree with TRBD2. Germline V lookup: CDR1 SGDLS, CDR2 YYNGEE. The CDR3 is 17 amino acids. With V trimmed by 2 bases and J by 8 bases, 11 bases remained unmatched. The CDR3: CASSVGLSLAGGHIQYF. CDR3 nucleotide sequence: TGTGCCAGCAGCGTGGGTCTCTCACTAGCGGGAGGACACATTCAGTACTTC.

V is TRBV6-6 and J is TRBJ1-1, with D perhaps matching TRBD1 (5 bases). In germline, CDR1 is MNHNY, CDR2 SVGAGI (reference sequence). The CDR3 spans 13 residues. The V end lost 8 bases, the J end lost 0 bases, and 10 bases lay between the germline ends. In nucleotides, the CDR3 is TGTGCCAGCCATGGGACGTTGAACACTGAAGCTTTCTTT. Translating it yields CASHGTLNTEAFF.

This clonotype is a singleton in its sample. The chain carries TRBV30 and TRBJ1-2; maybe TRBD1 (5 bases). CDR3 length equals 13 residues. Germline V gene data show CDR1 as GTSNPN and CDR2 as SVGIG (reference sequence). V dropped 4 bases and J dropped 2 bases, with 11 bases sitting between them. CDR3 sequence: CAWTRSGNYGYTF. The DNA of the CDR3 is TGTGCCTGGACCCGTTCAGGGAACTATGGCTACACCTTC.

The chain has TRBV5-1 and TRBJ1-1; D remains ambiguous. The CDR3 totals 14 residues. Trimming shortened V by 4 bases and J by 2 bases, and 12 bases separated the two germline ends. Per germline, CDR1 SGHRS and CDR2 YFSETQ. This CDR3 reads CASSPEPGNTEAFF. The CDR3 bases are TGCGCCAGCAGCCCCGAACCGGGAAACACTGAAGCTTTCTTT.

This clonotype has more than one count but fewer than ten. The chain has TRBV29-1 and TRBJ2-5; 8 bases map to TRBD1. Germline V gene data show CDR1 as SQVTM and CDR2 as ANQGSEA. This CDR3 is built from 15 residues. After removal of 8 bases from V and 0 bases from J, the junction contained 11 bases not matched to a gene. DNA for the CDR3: TGCAGCACAGGGACAGGAGCAACAGACCAAGAGACCCAGTACTTC. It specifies CSTGTGATDQETQYF.

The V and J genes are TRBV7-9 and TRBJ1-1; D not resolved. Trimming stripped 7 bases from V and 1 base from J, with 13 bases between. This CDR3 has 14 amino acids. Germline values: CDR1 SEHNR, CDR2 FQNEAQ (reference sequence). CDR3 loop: CASTTAGGNTEAFF. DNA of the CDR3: TGTGCCAGCACCACAGCGGGCGGGAACACTGAAGCTTTCTTT.

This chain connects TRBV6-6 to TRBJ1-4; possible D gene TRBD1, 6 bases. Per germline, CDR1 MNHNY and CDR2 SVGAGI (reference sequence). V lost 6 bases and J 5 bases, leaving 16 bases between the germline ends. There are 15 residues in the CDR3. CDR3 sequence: CASRYGTPGNEKLFF. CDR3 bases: TGTGCCAGCAGATACGGGACACCGGGCAATGAAAAACTGTTTTTT.

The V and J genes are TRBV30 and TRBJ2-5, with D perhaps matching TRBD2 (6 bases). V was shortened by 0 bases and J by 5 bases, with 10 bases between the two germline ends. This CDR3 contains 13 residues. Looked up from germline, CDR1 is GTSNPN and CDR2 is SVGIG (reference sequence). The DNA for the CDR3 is TGTGCCTGGAGTGTCCGAGGGAGGGAGACCCAGTACTTC. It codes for CAWSVRGRETQYF.

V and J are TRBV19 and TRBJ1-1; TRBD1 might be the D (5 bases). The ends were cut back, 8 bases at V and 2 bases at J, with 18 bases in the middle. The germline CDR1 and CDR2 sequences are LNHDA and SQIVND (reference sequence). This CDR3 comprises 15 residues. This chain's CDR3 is CASAIPGPINTEAFF. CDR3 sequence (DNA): TGTGCCAGTGCCATCCCGGGACCGATAAACACTGAAGCTTTCTTT.

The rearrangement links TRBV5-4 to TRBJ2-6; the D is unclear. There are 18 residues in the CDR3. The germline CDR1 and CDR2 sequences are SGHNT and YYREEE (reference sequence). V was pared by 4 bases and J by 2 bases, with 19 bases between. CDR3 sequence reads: CASSHRPPRRTGANVLTF. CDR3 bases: TGTGCCAGCAGCCACCGCCCCCCGCGCAGGACTGGGGCCAACGTCCTGACTTTC.

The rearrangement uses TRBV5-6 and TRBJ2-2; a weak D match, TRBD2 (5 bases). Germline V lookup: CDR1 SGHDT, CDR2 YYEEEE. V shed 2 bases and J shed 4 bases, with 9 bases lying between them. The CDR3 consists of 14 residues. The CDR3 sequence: CASSFRTATGELFF. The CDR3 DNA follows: TGTGCCAGCAGCTTTCGGACTGCCACCGGGGAGCTGTTTTTT.

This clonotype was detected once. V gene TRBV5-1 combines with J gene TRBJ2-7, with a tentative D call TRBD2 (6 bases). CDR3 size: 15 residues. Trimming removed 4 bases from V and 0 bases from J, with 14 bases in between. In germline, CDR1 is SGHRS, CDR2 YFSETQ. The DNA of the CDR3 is TGCGCCAGCAGCGCGGGGCGGCATAGCTCCTACGAGCAGTACTTC. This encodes CASSAGRHSSYEQYF. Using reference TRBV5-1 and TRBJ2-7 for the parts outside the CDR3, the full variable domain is KAGVTQTPRYLIKTRGQQVTLSCSPISGHRSVSWYQQTPGQGLQFLFEYFSETQRNKGNFPGRFSGRQFSNSRSEMNVSTLELGDSALYLCASSAGRHSSYEQYFGPGTRLTVT.

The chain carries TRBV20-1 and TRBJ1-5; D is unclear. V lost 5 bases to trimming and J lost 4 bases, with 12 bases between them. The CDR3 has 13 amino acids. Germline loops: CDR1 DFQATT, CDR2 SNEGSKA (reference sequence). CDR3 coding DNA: TGCAGTGCTCTTTACGGCGCTAATCAGCCCCAGCATTTT. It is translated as CSALYGANQPQHF.

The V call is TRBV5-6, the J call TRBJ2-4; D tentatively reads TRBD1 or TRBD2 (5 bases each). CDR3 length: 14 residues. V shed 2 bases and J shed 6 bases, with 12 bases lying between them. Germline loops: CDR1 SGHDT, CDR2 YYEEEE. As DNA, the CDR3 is TGTGCCAGCAGCTTTTTAGGGGACGTAAACATTCAGTACTTC. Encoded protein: CASSFLGDVNIQYF.

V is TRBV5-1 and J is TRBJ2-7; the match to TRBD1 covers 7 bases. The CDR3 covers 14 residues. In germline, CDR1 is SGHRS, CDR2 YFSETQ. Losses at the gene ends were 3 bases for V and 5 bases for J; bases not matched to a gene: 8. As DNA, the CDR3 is TGCGCCAGCAGCTCCGGACAGGCACCCGACGAGCAGTACTTC. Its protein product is CASSSGQAPDEQYF.

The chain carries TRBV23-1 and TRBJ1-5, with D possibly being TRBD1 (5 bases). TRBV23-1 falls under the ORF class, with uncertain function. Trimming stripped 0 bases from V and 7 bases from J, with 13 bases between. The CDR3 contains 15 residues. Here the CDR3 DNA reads TGCGCCAGCAGTCAATCGTCGAGGGGAAAGCAGCCCCAGCATTTT. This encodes CASSQSSRGKQPQHF.

CDR3 loop: CASSQNGTSGNTIYF. The CDR3 DNA sequence: TGCGCCAGCAGTCAAAACGGTACCTCTGGAAACACCATATATTTT. The chain recombines TRBV23-1 with TRBJ1-3; D is unresolved. TRBV23-1 is noted as an ORF with a role that remains uncertain. The CDR3 is 15 amino acids. V lost 2 bases and J lost 0, with 8 bases in between.

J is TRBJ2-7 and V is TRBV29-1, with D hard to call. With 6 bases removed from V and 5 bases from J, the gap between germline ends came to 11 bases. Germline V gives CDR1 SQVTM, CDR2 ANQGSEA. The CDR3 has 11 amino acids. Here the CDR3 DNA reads TGCAGCGTGAACTTTAGGAACGAGCAGTACTTC. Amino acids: CSVNFRNEQYF.

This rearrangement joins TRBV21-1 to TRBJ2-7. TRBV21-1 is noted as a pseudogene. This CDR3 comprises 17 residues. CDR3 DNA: TGTGCCAGCAGCGTCCAACGGACGGATCAAAGCTCCTACGAGCAGTACTTC. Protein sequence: CASSVQRTDQSSYEQYF.

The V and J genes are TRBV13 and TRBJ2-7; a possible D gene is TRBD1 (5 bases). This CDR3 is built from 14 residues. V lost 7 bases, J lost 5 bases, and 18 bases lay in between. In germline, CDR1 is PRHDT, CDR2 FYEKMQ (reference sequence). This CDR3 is CASTMWQGSHEQYF. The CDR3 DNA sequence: TGTGCCAGCACCATGTGGCAGGGTAGCCACGAGCAGTACTTC.

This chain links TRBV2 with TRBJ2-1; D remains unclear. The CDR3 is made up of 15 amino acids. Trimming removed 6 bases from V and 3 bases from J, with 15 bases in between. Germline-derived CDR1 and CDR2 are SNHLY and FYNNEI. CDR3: CASRWSDSSYNEQFF. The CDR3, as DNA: TGTGCCAGCAGATGGTCGGATAGCAGCTACAATGAGCAGTTCTTC.